The sequence of this TCR beta chain was determined in a study of early T cells in non-severe SARS-CoV-2 infection. At the level of the study: RNA in bulk from unsorted whole blood was sequenced, and chains were unpaired.

Researchers attached unique molecular identifiers to individual cDNA molecules. TCRdb itself ran the 5' RACE reads through MiXCR, one entry per CDR3 protein. Among about 61,000 distinct CDR3 sequences listed, around 13% were seen once. Germline CDR1 is MDHEN and CDR2 is SYDVKM. The CDR3 is 14 residues long. V shed 3 bases and J shed 3 bases, with 9 bases lying between them. Source: whole blood, taken at baseline. The sequence derives from an adult who was a healthcare worker with PCR-confirmed SARS-CoV-2 infection or an uninfected control (not recorded which). The donor label of this sample is uncertain. The chain uses TRBV28 and TRBJ1-3, with D hard to call. The CDR3: CASSFPGSGNTIYF. CDR3 sequence (DNA): TGTGCCAGCAGTTTCCCCGGGAGTGGAAACACCATATATTTT.